One sample yielded the 15 T cell receptor beta chains listed below, sequenced in a study of T-cell reconstitution after alpha-beta-depleted transplantation in children. Unique molecular identifiers were built into the TCRbeta library. TCRdb ran MiXCR on the PCR reads and lists one entry per CDR3 protein. The data hold 500,000 to 650,000 distinct CDR3 sequences, with 10% to 15% observed a single time. The specimen comprised PBMCs, mostly from graft donor cells, sampled 360 days after TCRalphabeta/CD19-depleted stem cell transplant. The source is a male patient younger than 18 who had a stem cell transplant for acute myeloid leukemia, so the T cells may come from the graft donor.

The V and J genes are TRBV12-3 or TRBV12-4 and TRBJ1-3; D ambiguous. The V gene lost 8 bases and the J gene lost 3 bases, with 17 bases spanning the gap. The CDR3 loop spans 15 amino acids. The CDR3: CASAGPQIFGNTIYF. The CDR3 DNA sequence: TGTGCCAGCGCCGGTCCCCAGATTTTTGGAAACACCATATATTTT.

Only a few counts were recorded for this clonotype. The chain couples TRBV21-1 to TRBJ2-7; TRBD1 is the table's D call, not checked against the DNA. TRBV21-1 is reported as a pseudogene. This CDR3 comprises 15 residues. This CDR3 reads CASSRQGGTPYEQYF. CDR3 DNA: TGTGCCAGCAGCAGGCAGGGAGGAACTCCCTACGAGCAGTACTTC.

Ten or more counts support this clonotype. The V call is TRBV30, the J call TRBJ2-5; no definite D call. The germline V gene encodes CDR1 GTSNPN and CDR2 SVGIG (reference sequence). Trimming removed 1 base at V and 0 bases at J, with 9 bases between. The CDR3 contains 14 residues. CDR3 DNA sequence: TGTGCCTGGAGTGGGACGGCGTACCAAGAGACCCAGTACTTC. Its translation: CAWSGTAYQETQYF.

The rearrangement uses TRBV25-1 and TRBJ2-1; 11 nucleotides match TRBD2. V lost 4 bases to trimming and J lost 8 bases; unmatched junction nucleotides: 10. This CDR3 has 16 residues. CDR1 and CDR2 from the germline V gene are MGHDK and SYGVNS. The CDR3 DNA reads TGTGCCAGCAGTGGAACTAGCGGGAGCCCTTGGGATGAGCAGTTCTTC. It specifies CASSGTSGSPWDEQFF.

This clonotype was observed at least ten times. V gene TRBV10-3 combines with J gene TRBJ2-3; 8 nucleotides align to TRBD2. Germline trimming cut 4 bases from V and 2 bases from J; bases unmatched to any gene: 2. From germline, CDR1 is ENHRY and CDR2 SYGVKD. The CDR3 has 14 residues. CDR3 protein: CAISATSVTDTQYF. DNA for the CDR3: TGTGCCATCAGTGCGACTAGCGTCACAGATACGCAGTATTTT.

This clonotype was detected ten times or more. This rearrangement joins TRBV5-5 to TRBJ2-7, with a tentative D call TRBD2 (5 bases). Germline V CDR1 and CDR2: SGHKS, YYEKEE (reference sequence). This CDR3 has 15 residues. V lost 0 bases and J 0 bases, leaving 10 bases between the germline ends. The CDR3 loop reads CASSLVPSFSYEQYF. In DNA, the CDR3 is TGTGCCAGCAGCTTGGTCCCTAGCTTCTCCTACGAGCAGTACTTC.

A few counts support this clonotype. This rearrangement joins TRBV30 to TRBJ2-3; D is unclear. The V end was cut by 5 bases, the J end by 5 bases, with 11 bases between. The CDR3 has 12 amino acids. Germline-derived CDR1 and CDR2 are GTSNPN and SVGIG (reference sequence). The chain's CDR3 is CAWGRALDTQYF. The CDR3 DNA reads as TGTGCCTGGGGCCGGGCCCTAGATACGCAGTATTTT. Using reference TRBV30 and TRBJ2-3 for the parts outside the CDR3, the full variable domain is SQTIHQWPATLVQPVGSPLSLECTVEGTSNPNLYWYRQAAGRGLQLLFYSVGIGQISSEVPQNLSASRPQDRQFILSSKKLLLSDSGFYLCAWGRALDTQYFGPGTRLTVL.

This clonotype was seen a handful of times. This rearrangement joins TRBV5-6 to TRBJ2-7; D ambiguous. The V and J ends lost 2 bases and 6 bases respectively, with 18 bases between them. The V gene's germline CDR1 is SGHDT and CDR2 YYEEEE. The CDR3 totals 15 residues. CDR3 sequence: CASSFDPELLLEQYF. CDR3 DNA sequence: TGTGCCAGCAGCTTCGATCCGGAACTTCTACTCGAGCAGTACTTC.

This clonotype was recorded at least ten times. The rearrangement joins TRBV28 to TRBJ2-7; 7 bases are shared with TRBD1. The CDR3 runs to 16 residues. V dropped 5 bases and J dropped 5; count of bases not matched to a gene: 15. Germline lookup yields CDR1 MDHEN and CDR2 SYDVKM. The chain's CDR3 is CASSLMGTEGKNEQYF. Written as DNA, the CDR3 is TGTGCCAGCAGTCTCATGGGGACAGAGGGGAAGAACGAGCAGTACTTC.

This rearrangement joins TRBV11-2 to TRBJ2-1; TRBD2 matches at 8 bases. After removal of 5 bases from V and 0 bases from J, the junction contained 12 bases not matched to a gene. Germline V gives CDR1 SGHAT, CDR2 FQNNGV. The CDR3 is 18 residues long. CDR3 sequence (DNA): TGTGCCAGCAGCCCTCCCAAAGCGGGAGAGAGCTCCTACAATGAGCAGTTCTTC. It is translated as CASSPPKAGESSYNEQFF.

This clonotype was observed many times. J is TRBJ1-2 and V is TRBV29-1; 7 nucleotides align to TRBD1. This CDR3 has 14 amino acids. With 7 bases clipped from V and 8 bases from J, the junction kept 16 bases outside the gene matches. Germline V gene data show CDR1 as SQVTM and CDR2 as ANQGSEA. The CDR3 reads CSAVPRQGYWGYTF. The CDR3 DNA reads as TGCAGCGCCGTTCCGAGACAGGGCTACTGGGGCTACACCTTC.

This clonotype was counted a few times. The chain combines TRBV7-2 with TRBJ2-5; no definite D call. V was pared by 2 bases and J by 5 bases, with 9 bases between. This CDR3 contains 13 residues. Germline V CDR1 and CDR2: SGHTA, FQGNSA. CDR3 bases: TGTGCCAGCAGCTTATGGTTGGGGGAGACCCAGTACTTC. This gives the protein CASSLWLGETQYF.

The chain links TRBV27 to TRBJ2-5; no clear D. Looked up from germline, CDR1 is MNHEY and CDR2 is SMNVEV (reference sequence). V was pared by 5 bases and J by 3 bases, with 10 bases between. The CDR3 has 13 amino acids. CDR3 residues: CASSPRAKETQYF. The CDR3 DNA reads TGTGCCAGCAGTCCCCGGGCTAAAGAGACCCAGTACTTC.

This clonotype was detected only a few times. One junction end disagrees with the germline gene, perhaps due to a read error. The rearrangement uses TRBV20-1 and TRBJ2-5, with D unclear. Germline lookup yields CDR1 DFQATT and CDR2 SNEGSKA (reference sequence). The CDR3 runs 12 residues. The CDR3 nucleotides are TGCAGTGCCAGAGTGCCTCAAGAGACCCAGTACTTC. Translated: CSARVPQETQYF.

This clonotype was seen ten or more times. The rearrangement links TRBV29-1 to TRBJ2-1; D uncertain. Deletions cut 8 bases from V and 3 bases from J, with 17 bases between. Germline CDR1 and CDR2: SQVTM and ANQGSEA. The CDR3 runs 14 residues. The CDR3 reads CSYGRAPDYNEQFF. CDR3 in DNA: TGCAGCTATGGTAGAGCGCCTGACTACAATGAGCAGTTCTTC.